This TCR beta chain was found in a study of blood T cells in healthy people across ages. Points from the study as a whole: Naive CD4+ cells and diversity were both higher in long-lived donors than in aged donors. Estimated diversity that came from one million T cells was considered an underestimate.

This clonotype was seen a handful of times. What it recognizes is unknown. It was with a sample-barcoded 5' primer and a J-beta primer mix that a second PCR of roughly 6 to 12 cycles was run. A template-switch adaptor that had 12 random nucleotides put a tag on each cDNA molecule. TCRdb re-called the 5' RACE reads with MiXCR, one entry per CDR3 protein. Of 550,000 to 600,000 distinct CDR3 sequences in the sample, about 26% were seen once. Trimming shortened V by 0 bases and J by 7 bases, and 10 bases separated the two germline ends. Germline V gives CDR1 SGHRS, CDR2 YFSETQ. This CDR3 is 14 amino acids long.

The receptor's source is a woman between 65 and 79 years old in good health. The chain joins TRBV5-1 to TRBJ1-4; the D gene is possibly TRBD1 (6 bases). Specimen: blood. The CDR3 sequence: CASSLGGHGEKLFF. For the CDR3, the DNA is TGCGCCAGCAGCTTGGGGGGACACGGTGAAAAACTGTTTTTT.